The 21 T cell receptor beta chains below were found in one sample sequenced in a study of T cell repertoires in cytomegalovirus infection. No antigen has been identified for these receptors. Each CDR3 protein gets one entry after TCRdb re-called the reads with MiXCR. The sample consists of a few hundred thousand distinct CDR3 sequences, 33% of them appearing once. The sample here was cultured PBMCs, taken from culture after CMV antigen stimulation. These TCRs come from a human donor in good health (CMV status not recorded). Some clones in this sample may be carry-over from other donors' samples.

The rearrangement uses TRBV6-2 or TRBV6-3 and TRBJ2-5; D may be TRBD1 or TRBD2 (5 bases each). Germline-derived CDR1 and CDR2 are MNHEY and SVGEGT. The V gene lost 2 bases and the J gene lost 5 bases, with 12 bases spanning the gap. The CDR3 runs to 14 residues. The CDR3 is CASSYAGTAETQYF. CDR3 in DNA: TGTGCCAGCAGTTACGCCGGGACGGCGGAGACCCAGTACTTC.

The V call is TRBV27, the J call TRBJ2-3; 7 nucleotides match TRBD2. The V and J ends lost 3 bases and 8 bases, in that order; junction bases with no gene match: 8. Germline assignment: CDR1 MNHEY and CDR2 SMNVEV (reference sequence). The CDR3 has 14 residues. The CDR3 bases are TGTGCCAGCAGTTTGGAGCTAGCGGATCCTACGCAGTATTTT. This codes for CASSLELADPTQYF.

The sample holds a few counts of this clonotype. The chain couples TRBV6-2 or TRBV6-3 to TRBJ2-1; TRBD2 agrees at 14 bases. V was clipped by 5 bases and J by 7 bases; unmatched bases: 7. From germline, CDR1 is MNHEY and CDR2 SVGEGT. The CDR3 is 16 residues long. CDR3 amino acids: CASSPGLAGVLNEQFF. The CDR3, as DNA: TGTGCCAGCAGTCCGGGACTAGCGGGAGTGTTGAATGAGCAGTTCTTC.

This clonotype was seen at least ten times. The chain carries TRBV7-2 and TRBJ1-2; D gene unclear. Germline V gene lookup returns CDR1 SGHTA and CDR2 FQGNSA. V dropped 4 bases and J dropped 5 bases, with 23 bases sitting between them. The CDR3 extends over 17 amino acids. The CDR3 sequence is CASSSENWYPEPYGYTF. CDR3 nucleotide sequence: TGTGCCAGCAGCTCCGAAAATTGGTATCCGGAACCTTATGGCTACACCTTC.

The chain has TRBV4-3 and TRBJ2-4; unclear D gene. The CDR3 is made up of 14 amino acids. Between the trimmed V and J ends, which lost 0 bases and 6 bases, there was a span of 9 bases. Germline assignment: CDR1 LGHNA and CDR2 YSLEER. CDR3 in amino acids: CASSQERGLNIQYF. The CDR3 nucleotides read TGCGCCAGCAGCCAAGAGAGAGGCCTAAACATTCAGTACTTC.

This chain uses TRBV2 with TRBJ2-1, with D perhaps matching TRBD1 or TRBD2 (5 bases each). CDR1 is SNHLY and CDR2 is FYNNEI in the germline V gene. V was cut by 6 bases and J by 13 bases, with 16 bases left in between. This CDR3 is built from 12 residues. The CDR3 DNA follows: TGTGCCAGCAGCCCTCCAGGGACCCGACAGTTCTTC. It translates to CASSPPGTRQFF.

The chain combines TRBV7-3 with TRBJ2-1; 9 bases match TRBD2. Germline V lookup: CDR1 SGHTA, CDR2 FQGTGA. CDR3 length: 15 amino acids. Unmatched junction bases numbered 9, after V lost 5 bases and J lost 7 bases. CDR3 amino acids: CASSDPLAGANEQFF. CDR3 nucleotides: TGTGCCAGCAGCGACCCCTTAGCGGGAGCTAATGAGCAGTTCTTC.

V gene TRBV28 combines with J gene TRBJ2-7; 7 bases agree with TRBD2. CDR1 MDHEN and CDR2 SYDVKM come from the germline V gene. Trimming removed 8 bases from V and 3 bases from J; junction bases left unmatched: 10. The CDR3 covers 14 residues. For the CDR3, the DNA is TGTGCCAGCGTTCGGGGAGGGAATATCTACGAGCAGTACTTC. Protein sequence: CASVRGGNIYEQYF. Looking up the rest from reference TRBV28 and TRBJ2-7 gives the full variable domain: DVKVTQSSRYLVKRTGEKVFLECVQDMDHENMFWYRQDPGLGLRLIYFSYDVKMKEKGDIPEGYSVSREKKERFSLILESASTNQTSMYLCASVRGGNIYEQYFGPGTRLTVT.

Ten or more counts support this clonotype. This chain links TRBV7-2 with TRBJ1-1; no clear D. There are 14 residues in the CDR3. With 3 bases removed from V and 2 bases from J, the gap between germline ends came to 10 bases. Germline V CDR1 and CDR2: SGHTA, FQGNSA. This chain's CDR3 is CASSLSPGNTEAFF. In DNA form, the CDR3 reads TGTGCCAGCAGCTTGTCCCCCGGAAACACTGAAGCTTTCTTT.

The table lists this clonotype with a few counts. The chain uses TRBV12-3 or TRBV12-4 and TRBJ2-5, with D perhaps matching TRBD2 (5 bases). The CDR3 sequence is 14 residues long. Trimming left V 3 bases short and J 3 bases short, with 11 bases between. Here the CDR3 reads CASSFDYRKETQYF. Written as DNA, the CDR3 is TGTGCCAGCAGTTTCGACTACCGAAAAGAGACCCAGTACTTC.

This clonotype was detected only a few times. In DNA, the CDR3 is TGCTCTAAGGGGGGGACCAGGGGGACGCAGTATTTT. Translated: CSKGGTRGTQYF. V and J are TRBV20-1 and TRBJ2-3; D could derive from TRBD1 or TRBD2 (7 bases each). The CDR3 runs 12 residues. CDR1 is DFQATT, CDR2 SNEGSKA, per germline (reference sequence).

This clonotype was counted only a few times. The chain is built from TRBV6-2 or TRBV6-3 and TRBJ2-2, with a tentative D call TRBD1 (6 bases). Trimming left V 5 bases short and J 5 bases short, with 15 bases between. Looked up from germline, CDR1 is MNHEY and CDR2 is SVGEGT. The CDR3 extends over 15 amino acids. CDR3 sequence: CASSLDRPSTGELFF. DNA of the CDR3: TGTGCCAGCAGTCTTGACAGGCCGTCTACCGGGGAGCTGTTTTTT.

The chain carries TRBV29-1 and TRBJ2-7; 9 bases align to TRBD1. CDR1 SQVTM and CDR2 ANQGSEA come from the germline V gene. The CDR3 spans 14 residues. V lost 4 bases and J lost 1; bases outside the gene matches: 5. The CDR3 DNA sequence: TGCAGCGTTGGGGGACAGGGAACGTCCTACGAGCAGTACTTC. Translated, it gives CSVGGQGTSYEQYF.

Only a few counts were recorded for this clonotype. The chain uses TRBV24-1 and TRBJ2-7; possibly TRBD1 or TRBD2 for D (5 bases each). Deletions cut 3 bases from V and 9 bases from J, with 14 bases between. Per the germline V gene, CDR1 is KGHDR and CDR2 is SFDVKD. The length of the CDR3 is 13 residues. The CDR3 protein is CATSDGGRSVQYF. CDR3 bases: TGTGCCACCAGTGATGGGGGACGGTCTGTGCAGTACTTC.

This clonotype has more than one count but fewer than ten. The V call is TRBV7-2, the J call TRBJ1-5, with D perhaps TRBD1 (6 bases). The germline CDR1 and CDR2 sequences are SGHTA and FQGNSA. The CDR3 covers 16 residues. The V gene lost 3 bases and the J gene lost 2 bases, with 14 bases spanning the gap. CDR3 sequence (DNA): TGTGCCAGCAGCTTCCAGGGGCGAATCGGCAATCAGCCCCAGCATTTT. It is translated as CASSFQGRIGNQPQHF. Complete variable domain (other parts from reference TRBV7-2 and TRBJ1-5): GAGVSQSPSNKVTEKGKDVELRCDPISGHTALYWYRQSLGQGLEFLIYFQGNSAPDKSGLPSDRFSAERTGGSVSTLTIQRTQQEDSAVYLCASSFQGRIGNQPQHFGDGTRLSIL.

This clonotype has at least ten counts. CDR3 sequence (DNA): TGTGCCACCAGTGATTCGCAGGGGACACATAGCAATCAGCCCCAGCATTTT. This codes for CATSDSQGTHSNQPQHF. The V gene is TRBV24-1, the J gene TRBJ1-5, with D possibly TRBD1 on 6 matching bases. Germline CDR1 KGHDR, CDR2 SFDVKD. Trimming stripped 2 bases from V and 0 bases from J, with 13 bases between. The CDR3 consists of 17 residues.

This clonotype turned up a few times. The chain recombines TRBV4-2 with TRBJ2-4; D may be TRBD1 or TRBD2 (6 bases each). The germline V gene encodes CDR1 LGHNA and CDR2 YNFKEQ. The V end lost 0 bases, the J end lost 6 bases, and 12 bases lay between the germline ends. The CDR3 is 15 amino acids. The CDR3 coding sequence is TGTGCCAGCAGCCAAGACGGTGGGGGGCGAAACATTCAGTACTTC. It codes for CASSQDGGGRNIQYF.

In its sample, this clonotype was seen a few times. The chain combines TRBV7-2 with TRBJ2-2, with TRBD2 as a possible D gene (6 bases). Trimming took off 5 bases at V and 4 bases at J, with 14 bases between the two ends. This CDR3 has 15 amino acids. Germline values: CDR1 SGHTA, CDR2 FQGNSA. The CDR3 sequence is CASSHVRDFTGELFF. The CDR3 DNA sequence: TGTGCCAGCAGCCACGTCCGGGACTTCACCGGGGAGCTGTTTTTT.

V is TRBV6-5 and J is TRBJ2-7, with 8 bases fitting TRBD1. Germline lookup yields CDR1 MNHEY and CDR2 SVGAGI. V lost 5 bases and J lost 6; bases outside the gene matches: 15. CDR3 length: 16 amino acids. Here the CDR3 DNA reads TGTGCCAGCAGTCCATTTCCGACAGGGGCCATGGGCGAGCAGTACTTC. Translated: CASSPFPTGAMGEQYF.

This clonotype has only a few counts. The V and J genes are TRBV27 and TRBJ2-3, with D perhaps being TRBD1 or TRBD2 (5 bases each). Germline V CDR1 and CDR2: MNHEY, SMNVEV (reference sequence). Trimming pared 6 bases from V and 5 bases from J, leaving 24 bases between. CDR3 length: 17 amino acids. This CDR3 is CASSHLKGPFHQDTQYF. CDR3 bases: TGTGCCAGCAGCCATCTCAAGGGACCCTTTCATCAAGATACGCAGTATTTT.

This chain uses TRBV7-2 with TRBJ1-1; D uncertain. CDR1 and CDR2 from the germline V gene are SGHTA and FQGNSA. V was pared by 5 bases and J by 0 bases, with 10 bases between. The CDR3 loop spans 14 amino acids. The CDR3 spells CASSPDSMNTEAFF. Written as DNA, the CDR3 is TGTGCCAGCAGCCCCGATTCCATGAACACTGAAGCTTTCTTT.